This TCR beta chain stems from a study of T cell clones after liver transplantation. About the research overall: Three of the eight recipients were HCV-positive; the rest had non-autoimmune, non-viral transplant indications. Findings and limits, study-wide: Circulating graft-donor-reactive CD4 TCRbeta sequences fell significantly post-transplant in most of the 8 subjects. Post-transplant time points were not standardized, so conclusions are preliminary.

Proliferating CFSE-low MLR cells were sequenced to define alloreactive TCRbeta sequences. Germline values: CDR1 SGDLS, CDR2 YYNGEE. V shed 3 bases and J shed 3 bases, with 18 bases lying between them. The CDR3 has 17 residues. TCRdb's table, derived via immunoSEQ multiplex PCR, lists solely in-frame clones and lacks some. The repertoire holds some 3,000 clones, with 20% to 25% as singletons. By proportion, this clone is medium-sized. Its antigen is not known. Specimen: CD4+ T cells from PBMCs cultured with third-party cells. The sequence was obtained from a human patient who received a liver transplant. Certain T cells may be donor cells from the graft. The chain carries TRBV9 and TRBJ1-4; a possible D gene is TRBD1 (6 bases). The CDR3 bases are TGTGCCAGCAGCGCGGGGGTAGGGGGAGGATCTAATGAAAAACTGTTTTTT. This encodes CASSAGVGGGSNEKLFF.